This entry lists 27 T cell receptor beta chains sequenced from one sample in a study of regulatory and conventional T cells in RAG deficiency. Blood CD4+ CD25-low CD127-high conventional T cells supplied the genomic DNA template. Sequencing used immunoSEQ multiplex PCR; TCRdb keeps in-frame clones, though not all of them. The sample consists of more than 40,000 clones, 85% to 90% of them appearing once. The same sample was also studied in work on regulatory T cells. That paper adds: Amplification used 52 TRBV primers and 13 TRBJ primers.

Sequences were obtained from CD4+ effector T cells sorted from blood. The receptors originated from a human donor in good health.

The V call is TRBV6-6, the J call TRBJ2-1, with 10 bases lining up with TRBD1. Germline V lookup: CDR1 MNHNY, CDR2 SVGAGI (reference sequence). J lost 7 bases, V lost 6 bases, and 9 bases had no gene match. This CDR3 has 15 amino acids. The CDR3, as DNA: TGTGCCAGCAGACCCCCGGGACAGGGGTCGAATGAGCAGTTCTTC. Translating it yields CASRPPGQGSNEQFF.

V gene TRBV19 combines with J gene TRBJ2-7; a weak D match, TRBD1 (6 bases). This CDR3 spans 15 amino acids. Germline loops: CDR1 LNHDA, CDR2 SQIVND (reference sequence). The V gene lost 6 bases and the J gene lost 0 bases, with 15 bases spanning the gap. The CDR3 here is CASRIQGLSSYEQYF. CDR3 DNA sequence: TGTGCCAGTAGGATACAGGGCCTAAGCTCCTACGAGCAGTACTTC.

CDR3 bases: TGTGCCAGCAGCCGAACCAGGGGCTCCTACGAGCAGTACTTC. As protein: CASSRTRGSYEQYF. The chain combines TRBV11-3 with TRBJ2-7; possibly TRBD1 for D (6 bases). The V end lost 5 bases, the J end lost 0 bases, and 11 bases lay between the germline ends. There are 14 residues in the CDR3. Germline CDR1 SGHNT, CDR2 YENEEA.

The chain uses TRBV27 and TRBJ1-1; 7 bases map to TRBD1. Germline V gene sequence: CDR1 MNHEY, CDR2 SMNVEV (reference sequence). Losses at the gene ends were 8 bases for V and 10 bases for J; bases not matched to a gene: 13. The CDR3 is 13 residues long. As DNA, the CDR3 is TGTGCCAGCCAAACGGACAGGATGGGGGGAGCTTTCTTT. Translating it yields CASQTDRMGGAFF.

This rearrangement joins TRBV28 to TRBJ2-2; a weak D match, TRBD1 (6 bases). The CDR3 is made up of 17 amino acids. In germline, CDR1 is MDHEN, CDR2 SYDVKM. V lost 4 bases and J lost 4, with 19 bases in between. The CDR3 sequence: CASSSPITGSGTGELFF. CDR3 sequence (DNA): TGTGCCAGCAGTTCCCCCATTACAGGGTCGGGCACCGGGGAGCTGTTTTTT.

In nucleotides, the CDR3 is TGTGCCAGCACCCGTCGGGTGGGGGCGTCTGGGGCCAACGTCCTGACTTTC. Translation: CASTRRVGASGANVLTF. The chain is built from TRBV28 and TRBJ2-6; D is possibly TRBD1 (6 bases). Trimming left V 7 bases short and J 1 base short, with 17 bases between. The CDR3 covers 17 residues. Germline values: CDR1 MDHEN, CDR2 SYDVKM.

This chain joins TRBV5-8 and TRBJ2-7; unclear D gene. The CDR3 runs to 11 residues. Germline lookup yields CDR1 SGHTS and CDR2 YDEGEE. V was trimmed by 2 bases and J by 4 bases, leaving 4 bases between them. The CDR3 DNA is TGTGCCAGCAGCTTCAGGTACGAGCAGTACTTC. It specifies CASSFRYEQYF.

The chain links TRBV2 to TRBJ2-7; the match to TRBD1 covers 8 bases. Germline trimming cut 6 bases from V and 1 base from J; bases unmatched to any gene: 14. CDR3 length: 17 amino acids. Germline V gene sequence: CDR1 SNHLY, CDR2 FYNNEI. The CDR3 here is CASRYQTGATLSYEQYF. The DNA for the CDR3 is TGTGCCAGCAGATACCAGACAGGGGCGACCTTATCCTACGAGCAGTACTTC.

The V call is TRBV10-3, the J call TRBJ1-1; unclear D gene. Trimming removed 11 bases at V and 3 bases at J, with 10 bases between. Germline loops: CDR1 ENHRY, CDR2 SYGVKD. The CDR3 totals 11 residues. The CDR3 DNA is TGTGCCTCCTCCGGGGACACTGAAGCTTTCTTT. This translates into CASSGDTEAFF.

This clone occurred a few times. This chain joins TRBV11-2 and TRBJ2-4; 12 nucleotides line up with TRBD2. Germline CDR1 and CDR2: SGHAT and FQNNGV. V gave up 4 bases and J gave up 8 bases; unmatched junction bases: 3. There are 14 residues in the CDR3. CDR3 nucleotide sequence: TGTGCCAGCAGCTCGCGGACTAGCGGGGACATTCAGTACTTC. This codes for CASSSRTSGDIQYF.

Here the CDR3 reads CASSGGQGLQETQYF. CDR3 DNA sequence: TGTGCCAGCAGTGGGGGACAGGGACTCCAAGAGACCCAGTACTTC. The chain recombines TRBV25-1 with TRBJ2-5; TRBD1 aligns across 9 bases. V dropped 4 bases and J dropped 1; count of bases not matched to a gene: 4. The CDR3 spans 15 residues. Germline V lookup: CDR1 MGHDK, CDR2 SYGVNS.

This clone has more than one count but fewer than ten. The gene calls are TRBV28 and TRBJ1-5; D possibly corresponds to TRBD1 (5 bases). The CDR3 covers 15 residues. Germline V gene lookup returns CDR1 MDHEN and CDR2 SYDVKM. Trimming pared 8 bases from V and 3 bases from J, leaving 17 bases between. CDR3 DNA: TGTGCCAGCTTTAGTGTGGGGGAGAACAATCAGCCCCAGCATTTT. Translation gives CASFSVGENNQPQHF.

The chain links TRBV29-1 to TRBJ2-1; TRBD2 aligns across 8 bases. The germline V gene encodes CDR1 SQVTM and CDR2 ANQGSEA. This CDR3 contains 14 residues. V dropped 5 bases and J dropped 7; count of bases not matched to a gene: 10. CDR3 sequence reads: CSVRSVAGTNEQFF. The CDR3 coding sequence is TGCAGCGTTAGGTCGGTAGCGGGAACGAATGAGCAGTTCTTC.

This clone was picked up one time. CDR3 amino acids: CASLLRQDSYEQYF. The DNA of the CDR3 is TGCGCCAGCTTACTGCGGCAGGACTCCTACGAGCAGTACTTC. J is TRBJ2-7 and V is TRBV5-1; D uncertain. Looked up from germline, CDR1 is SGHRS and CDR2 is YFSETQ. The CDR3 totals 14 residues. V was clipped by 7 bases and J by 0 bases, with 14 bases between them.

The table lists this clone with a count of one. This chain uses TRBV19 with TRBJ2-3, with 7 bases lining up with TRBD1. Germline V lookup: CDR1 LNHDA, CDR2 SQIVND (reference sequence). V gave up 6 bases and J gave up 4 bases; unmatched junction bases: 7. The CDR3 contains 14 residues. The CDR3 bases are TGTGCCAGTAGATGGAAGGGGGCCGCAGATACGCAGTATTTT. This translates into CASRWKGAADTQYF.

CDR3: CASSLRDSPPYNEQFF. The CDR3, as DNA: TGTGCCAGCAGCCTACGGGACTCCCCGCCCTACAATGAGCAGTTCTTC. The chain joins TRBV7-6 to TRBJ2-1; tentatively, D is TRBD2 (6 bases). The CDR3 runs to 16 residues. From germline, CDR1 is SGHVS and CDR2 FNYEAQ. The germline V and J ends were trimmed by 5 bases and 2 bases, with 16 bases remaining between them.

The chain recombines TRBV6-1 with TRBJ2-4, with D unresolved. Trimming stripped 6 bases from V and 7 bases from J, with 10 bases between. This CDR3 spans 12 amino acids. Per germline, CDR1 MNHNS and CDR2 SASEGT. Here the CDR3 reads CASRGLRNIQYF. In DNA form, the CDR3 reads TGTGCCAGCAGGGGCCTGAGGAACATTCAGTACTTC.

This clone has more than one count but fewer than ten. For the CDR3, the DNA is TGTGCCAGCAGCATGGGGACGGGGGTGGTACCCCCGCTCTACGAGCAGTACTTC. It codes for CASSMGTGVVPPLYEQYF. The J gene is TRBJ2-7, the V gene TRBV21-1; the table names TRBD2, a call not compared with the DNA. TRBV21-1 is reported as a pseudogene. This CDR3 comprises 18 residues.

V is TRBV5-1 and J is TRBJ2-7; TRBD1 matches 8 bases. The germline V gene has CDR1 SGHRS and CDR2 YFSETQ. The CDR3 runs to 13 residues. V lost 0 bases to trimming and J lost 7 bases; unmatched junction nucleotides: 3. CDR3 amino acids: CASSLGQGLEQYF. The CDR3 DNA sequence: TGCGCCAGCAGCTTGGGACAGGGGCTGGAGCAGTACTTC.

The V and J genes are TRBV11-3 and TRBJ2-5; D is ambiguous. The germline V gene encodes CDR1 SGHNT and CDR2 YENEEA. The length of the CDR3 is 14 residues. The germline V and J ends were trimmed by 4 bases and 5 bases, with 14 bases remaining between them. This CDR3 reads CASSSGPRPETQYF. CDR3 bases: TGTGCCAGCAGCTCTGGACCGCGCCCGGAGACCCAGTACTTC. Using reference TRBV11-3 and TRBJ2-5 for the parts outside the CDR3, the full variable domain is EAGVVQSPRYKIIEKKQPVAFWCNPISGHNTLYWYLQNLGQGPELLIRYENEEAVDDSQLPKDRFSAERLKGVDSTLKIQPAELGDSAVYLCASSSGPRPETQYFGPGTRLLVL.

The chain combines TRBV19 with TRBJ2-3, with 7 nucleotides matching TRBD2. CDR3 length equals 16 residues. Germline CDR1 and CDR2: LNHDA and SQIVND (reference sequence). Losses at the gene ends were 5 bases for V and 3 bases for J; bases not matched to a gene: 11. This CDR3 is CASSPSGAGWTDTQYF. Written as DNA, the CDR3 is TGTGCCAGTAGTCCGAGCGGGGCGGGGTGGACAGATACGCAGTATTTT. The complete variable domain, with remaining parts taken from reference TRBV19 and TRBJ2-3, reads DGGITQSPKYLFRKEGQNVTLSCEQNLNHDAMYWYRQDPGQGLRLIYYSQIVNDFQKGDIAEGYSVSREKKESFPLTVTSAQKNPTAFYLCASSPSGAGWTDTQYFGPGTRLTVL.

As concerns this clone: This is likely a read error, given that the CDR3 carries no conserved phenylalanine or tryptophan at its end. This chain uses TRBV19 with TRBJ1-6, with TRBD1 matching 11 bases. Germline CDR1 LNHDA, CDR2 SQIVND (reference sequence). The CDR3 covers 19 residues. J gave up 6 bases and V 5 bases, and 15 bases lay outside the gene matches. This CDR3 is CASSLWFGQGAGGNSPLHL. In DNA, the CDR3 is TGTGCCAGTAGTCTCTGGTTCGGACAGGGGGCGGGAGGTAATTCACCCCTCCACCTT.

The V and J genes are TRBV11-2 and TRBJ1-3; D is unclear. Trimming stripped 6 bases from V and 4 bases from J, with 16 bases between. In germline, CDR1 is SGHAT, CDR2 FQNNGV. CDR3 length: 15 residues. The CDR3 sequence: CASSLTLTVGNTIYF. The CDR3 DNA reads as TGTGCCAGCAGTTTAACCCTGACGGTCGGAAACACCATATATTTT.

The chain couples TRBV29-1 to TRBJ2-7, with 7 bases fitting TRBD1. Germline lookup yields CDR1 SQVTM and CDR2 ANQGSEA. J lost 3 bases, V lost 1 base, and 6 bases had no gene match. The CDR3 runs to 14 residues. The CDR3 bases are TGCAGCGTTGAAGTTAGAGGGGGCGGCTACGAGCAGTACTTC. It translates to CSVEVRGGGYEQYF.

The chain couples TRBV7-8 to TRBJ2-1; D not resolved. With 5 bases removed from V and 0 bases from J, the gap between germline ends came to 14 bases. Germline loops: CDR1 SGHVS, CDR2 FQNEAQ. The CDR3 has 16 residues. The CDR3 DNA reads TGTGCCAGCAGCCCATTCCGTTTCACCTCCTACAATGAGCAGTTCTTC. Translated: CASSPFRFTSYNEQFF. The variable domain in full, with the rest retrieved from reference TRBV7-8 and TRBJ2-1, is GAGVSQSPRYKVAKRGQDVALRCDPISGHVSLFWYQQALGQGPEFLTYFQNEAQLDKSGLPSDRFFAERPEGSVSTLKIQRTQQEDSAVYLCASSPFRFTSYNEQFFGPGTRLTVL.

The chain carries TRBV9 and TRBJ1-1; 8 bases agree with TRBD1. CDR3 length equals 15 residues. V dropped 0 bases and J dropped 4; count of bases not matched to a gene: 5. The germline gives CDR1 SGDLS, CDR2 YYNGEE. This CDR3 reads CASSVGTGSGTEAFF. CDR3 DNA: TGTGCCAGCAGCGTAGGGACAGGGTCGGGCACTGAAGCTTTCTTT.

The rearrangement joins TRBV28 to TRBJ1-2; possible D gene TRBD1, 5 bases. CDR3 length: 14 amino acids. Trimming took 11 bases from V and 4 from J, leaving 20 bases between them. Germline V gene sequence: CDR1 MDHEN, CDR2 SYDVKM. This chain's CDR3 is CASADQGKGYGYTF. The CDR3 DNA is TGTGCCTCAGCGGATCAGGGCAAGGGCTATGGCTACACCTTC.